The sequence of this T cell receptor (beta chain) was determined in a study of T-cell memory formation after mild COVID-19. Points from the study as a whole: Pre-infection memory already had some responding clones, implying cross-reactive memory joined. Second-wave clones with a day 37 peak had unconfirmed SARS-CoV-2 specificity. The CD4+ clones that contracted clustered mainly within CM and EM, and the CD8+ clones concentrated in EMRA.

A word on this clonotype: What it recognizes is unknown.

CDR1 and CDR2 (germline): SGHTA, FQGNSA. The CDR3 is 14 residues long. Trimming stripped 1 base from V and 2 bases from J, with 8 bases between. TCRdb independently ran MiXCR on the 5' RACE reads; one entry per CDR3 protein. The sample has 200,000 to 250,000 distinct CDR3 sequences, around 25% seen once. The chain carries TRBV7-2 and TRBJ1-2; D not certain. Specimen: PBMCs or a T cell subset sorted from them (not recorded which). The receptor comes from an adult woman who had mild COVID-19 (a few samples of this study predate the infection). Cell type and time point are not known. CDR3 bases: TGTGCCAGCAGCTTAGAATGGGAGAACTATGGCTACACCTTC. This gives the protein CASSLEWENYGYTF.